The table lists the clone carrying this T cell receptor beta chain with a few counts. Its target is not known. Quantitative 5'-RACE with molecular barcodes was used to make the TCR beta libraries. One entry per CDR3 protein, called by TCRdb with MiXCR from the 5' RACE reads. This table holds over 200,000 distinct CDR3 sequences, about 10% found once. The CDR3 loop spans 15 amino acids. J gave up 3 bases and V 0 bases, and 5 bases lay outside the gene matches. Germline-derived CDR1 and CDR2 are DFQATT and SNEGSKA (reference sequence). This specimen comes from a study of CD8 T cells in ankylosing spondylitis. Findings of the study overall: Disease-linked clones, CD8+, were relatively rare in peripheral blood. Reports say disease-linked clones showed up significantly more in matched ankylosing spondylitis synovial fluid.

The V and J genes are TRBV20-1 and TRBJ2-5, with 9 bases that match TRBD2. Sequenced sample: blood, either unsorted or a sorted T cell fraction (not recorded which). This TCR derives from a male donor with ankylosing spondylitis or in good health (not recorded which). The CDR3 coding sequence is TGCAGTGCTAGAGATCCGTCTAGCGGGGAAGAGACCCAGTACTTC. Its protein product is CSARDPSSGEETQYF.